The clone carrying this T cell receptor (beta chain) was seen more than once but under ten times. These data are taken from a study of T cells after yellow fever vaccination. Each CDR3 protein gets one entry after TCRdb re-called the 5' RACE reads with MiXCR. The sample includes tens of thousands of distinct CDR3 sequences, around 7.9% of them seen just once. This CDR3 has 15 amino acids. Trimming pared 2 bases from V and 0 bases from J, leaving 10 bases between. This clonotype was obtained from a man younger than 35 who received the YFV17D yellow fever vaccine. Sequencing was performed on CD8+ T cells sorted from PBMCs, taken less than 11 days after the first yellow fever vaccination. V gene TRBV12-3 or TRBV12-4 combines with J gene TRBJ1-1; possible D gene TRBD1, 6 bases. The CDR3 DNA is TGTGCCAGCAGTTTAACAGGGAGAATGAACACTGAAGCTTTCTTT. Encoded protein: CASSLTGRMNTEAFF.